These 7 T cell receptor beta chains were sequenced from one sample in a study of graft-versus-host responses after intestinal transplantation. TCRdb keeps only in-frame clones here, not all; method: immunoSEQ multiplex PCR. This table has about a thousand clones, 90% to 95% appearing once. The starting material was PBMCs, obtained 9 days after transplant. These receptors were collected from a human patient who received an intestinal transplant, so some T cells may come from the graft donor.

The V call is TRBV27, the J call TRBJ2-3; no clear D. This CDR3 contains 16 residues. Looked up from germline, CDR1 is MNHEY and CDR2 is SMNVEV (reference sequence). Trimming took off 1 base at V and 1 base at J, with 12 bases between the two ends. CDR3 sequence (DNA): TGTGCCAGCAGTTTATTTCGTCCCCGGGGCACAGATACGCAGTATTTT. Protein: CASSLFRPRGTDTQYF.

The CDR3 DNA sequence: TGCAGTGCTACCCAAGGCGGGGAGCTGTTTTTT. It yields the protein CSATQGGELFF. The chain has TRBV20-1 and TRBJ2-2; D is unresolved. V dropped 4 bases and J dropped 7 bases, with 7 bases sitting between them. CDR3 length equals 11 residues. The germline V gene has CDR1 DFQATT and CDR2 SNEGSKA (reference sequence).

V and J are TRBV5-6 and TRBJ2-7; D gene uncertain. This CDR3 has 10 amino acids. The germline V gene has CDR1 SGHDT and CDR2 YYEEEE. The V gene lost 4 bases and the J gene lost 12 bases, with 11 bases spanning the gap. As DNA, the CDR3 is TGTGCCAGCAGCCGAAGATCGGGGTACTTC. This encodes CASSRRSGYF.

This clone appeared once. The chain recombines TRBV2 with TRBJ1-2; D is unresolved. There are 13 residues in the CDR3. The V and J ends lost 8 bases and 7 bases respectively, with 17 bases between them. CDR1 and CDR2 from the germline V gene are SNHLY and FYNNEI. CDR3 nucleotide sequence: TGTGCCAGCGCTGCCCCCTACCTAGGTGGCTACACCTTC. Encoded protein: CASAAPYLGGYTF.

The V gene is TRBV1, the J gene TRBJ2-1. TRBV1 is listed as a pseudogene. The length of the CDR3 is 10 residues. The CDR3 DNA is TGCACCAGCAGCCCCAATGAGCAGTTCTTC. This codes for CTSSPNEQFF.

This chain links TRBV20-1 with TRBJ2-3; D remains unclear. The CDR3 is 10 amino acids. Deletions cut 6 bases from V and 6 bases from J, with 7 bases between. The germline V gene encodes CDR1 DFQATT and CDR2 SNEGSKA (reference sequence). This CDR3 reads CSALWDTQYF. The CDR3 DNA sequence: TGCAGTGCCCTTTGGGATACGCAGTATTTT.

V usage is TRBV7-9 and J usage is TRBJ2-1; D not certain. CDR1 is SEHNR and CDR2 is FQNEAQ in the germline V gene (reference sequence). The germline V and J ends were trimmed by 7 bases and 7 bases, with 23 bases remaining between them. There are 16 residues in the CDR3. CDR3 in amino acids: CASTRGWGSVPNEQFF. The CDR3 coding sequence is TGTGCCAGCACCCGAGGATGGGGTTCAGTCCCTAATGAGCAGTTCTTC.